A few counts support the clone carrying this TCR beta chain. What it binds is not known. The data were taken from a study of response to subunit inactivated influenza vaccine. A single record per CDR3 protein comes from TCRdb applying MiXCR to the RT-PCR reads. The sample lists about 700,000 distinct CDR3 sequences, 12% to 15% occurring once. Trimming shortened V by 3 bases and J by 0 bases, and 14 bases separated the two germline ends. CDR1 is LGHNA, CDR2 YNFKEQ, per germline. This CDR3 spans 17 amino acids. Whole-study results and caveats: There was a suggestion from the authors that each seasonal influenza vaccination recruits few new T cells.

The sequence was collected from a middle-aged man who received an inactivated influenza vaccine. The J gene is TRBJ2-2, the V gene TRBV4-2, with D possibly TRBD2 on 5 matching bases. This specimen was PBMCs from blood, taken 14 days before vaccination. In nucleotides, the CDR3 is TGTGCCAGCAGCCACCATACGAAAGCGGCGAACACCGGGGAGCTGTTTTTT. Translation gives CASSHHTKAANTGELFF.